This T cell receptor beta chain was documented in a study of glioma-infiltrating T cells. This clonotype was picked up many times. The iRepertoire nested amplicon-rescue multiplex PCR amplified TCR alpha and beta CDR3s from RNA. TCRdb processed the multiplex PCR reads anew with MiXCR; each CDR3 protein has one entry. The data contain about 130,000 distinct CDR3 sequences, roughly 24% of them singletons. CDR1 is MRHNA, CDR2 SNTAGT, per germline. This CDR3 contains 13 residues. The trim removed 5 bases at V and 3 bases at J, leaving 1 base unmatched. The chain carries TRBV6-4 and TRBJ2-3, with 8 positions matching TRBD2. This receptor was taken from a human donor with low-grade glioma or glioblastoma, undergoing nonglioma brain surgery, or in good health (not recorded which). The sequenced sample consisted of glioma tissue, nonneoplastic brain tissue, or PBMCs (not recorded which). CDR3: CASSKRETDTQYF. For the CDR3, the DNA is TGTGCCAGCAGTAAGCGGGAGACAGATACGCAGTATTTT.